This TCR beta chain was sequenced in a study of CD8+CD57+ T cells in acquired aplastic anemia listed by TCRdb under 2018. Regarding the research as a whole: A mean of roughly 3.2 ug of DNA, ranging from roughly 0.18 to 30 ug, was extracted from sorted CD4+ and CD8+ cells. CD8+CD57+ expansion was defined as a frequency above the mean frequency observed in healthy subjects. Overall study results and their limits: CD8+ Simpson's diversity did not differ significantly between patients and healthy controls (P=0.060). Roughly 30 CD8+ CDR3 sequences were shared between patients and controls but appeared highly expressed in patients and within their immunodominant clones.

Flow cytometry had shown CD8+CD57+ cell expansion in the patients selected for sequencing. All patients had severe acquired aplastic anemia diagnosed by International Study of Aplastic Anemia and Agranulocytosis and Camitta criteria. At the time blood was sampled, none of the patients had received any therapy. In this study, sorted CD4+ and CD8+ T cells from the blood of healthy subjects and of severe aplastic anemia patients had their TCR repertoires deep-sequenced. Patients were enrolled in the USA under clinicaltrials.gov protocols 00001620, 01623167, 00001397, 00071045, 00081523 and 00961064. Ficoll-Paque density gradient centrifugation was used to isolate peripheral blood mononuclear cells. Before DNA extraction, CD4+ and CD8+ T cells were sorted by FACS or by magnetic beads. At least ten counts were recorded for this clonotype. Its antigen is still unknown. Base qualities are not provided; no much larger clone lies one nucleotide away.

Genomic DNA served as template for TCR beta VDJ combination and CDR3 sequence profiling. An Illumina HiSeq 2000 was used for TCR repertoire sequencing. The authors processed their data as follows. Repertoire assessment relied on Simpson's diversity index, CDR3 size and DJ length profiles, and TRBV/TRBJ rearrangement plots. The most abundant DNA sequence in the deep sequencing data was taken as the immunodominant clone. CDR3 amino acid sequences were screened for sharing across subjects and compared with published repertoires and the VDJdb database. The public reads were reprocessed in TCRdb via fastp at Q25 and MiXCR, keeping in-frame beta chains. A single entry per CDR3 protein holds the most common genes and DNA from its merged rows. What appears here as the V and J calls and clone size reflects TCRdb's work, not the paper's. Counted in this sample were hundreds of thousands of distinct CDR3 sequences; over 25% of them appeared once. The top ten constitute nearly 0.85% of the sample.

This receptor was identified in a human donor with aplastic anemia. The specimen sequenced was sorted CD4+, CD8+, or CD8+CD57+ T cells (not recorded which) from PBMCs.

Read as DNA, the sequence is TGCGCCAGCAGTGGACGACGTTTTTTACCTATCGAAGCTTTCTTT. Its coded protein is CASSGRRFLPIEAFF. Rearrangement joined TRBV10-1 to TRBJ1-1; there is no confident call for the D gene. V gives up 4 bases and J gives up 8 bases, and the segment between their germline ends measures 20 bases. Reading the germline V gene (reference sequence) gives CDR1 WNHNN and CDR2 SYGVQD. The CDR3 numbers 15 residues from cysteine through phenylalanine. Only the CDR3 portion is preserved as DNA: 45 bases, with reading frame beginning at the first base.